The clone carrying this TCR beta chain was seen a few times. TCRdb reprocessed the 5' RACE reads via MiXCR and lists one record per CDR3 protein. The table includes 500,000 to 550,000 distinct CDR3 sequences, over 20% detected once. The CDR3 runs 13 residues. V lost 7 bases and J lost 6; bases outside the gene matches: 7. The germline V gene has CDR1 LNHDA and CDR2 SQIVND (reference sequence). The sample originates from a study of T-cell memory formation after mild COVID-19. The V call is TRBV19, the J call TRBJ2-7; 9 positions agree with TRBD2. The sequenced sample was PBMCs or a T cell subset sorted from them (not recorded which). The source of this sequence is an adult woman who had mild COVID-19 (a few samples of this study predate the infection). Cell type and time point are not known. CDR3 nucleotide sequence: TGTGCCAGTATAGGTAGCGGGAGAGCCGAGCAGTACTTC. As protein: CASIGSGRAEQYF.